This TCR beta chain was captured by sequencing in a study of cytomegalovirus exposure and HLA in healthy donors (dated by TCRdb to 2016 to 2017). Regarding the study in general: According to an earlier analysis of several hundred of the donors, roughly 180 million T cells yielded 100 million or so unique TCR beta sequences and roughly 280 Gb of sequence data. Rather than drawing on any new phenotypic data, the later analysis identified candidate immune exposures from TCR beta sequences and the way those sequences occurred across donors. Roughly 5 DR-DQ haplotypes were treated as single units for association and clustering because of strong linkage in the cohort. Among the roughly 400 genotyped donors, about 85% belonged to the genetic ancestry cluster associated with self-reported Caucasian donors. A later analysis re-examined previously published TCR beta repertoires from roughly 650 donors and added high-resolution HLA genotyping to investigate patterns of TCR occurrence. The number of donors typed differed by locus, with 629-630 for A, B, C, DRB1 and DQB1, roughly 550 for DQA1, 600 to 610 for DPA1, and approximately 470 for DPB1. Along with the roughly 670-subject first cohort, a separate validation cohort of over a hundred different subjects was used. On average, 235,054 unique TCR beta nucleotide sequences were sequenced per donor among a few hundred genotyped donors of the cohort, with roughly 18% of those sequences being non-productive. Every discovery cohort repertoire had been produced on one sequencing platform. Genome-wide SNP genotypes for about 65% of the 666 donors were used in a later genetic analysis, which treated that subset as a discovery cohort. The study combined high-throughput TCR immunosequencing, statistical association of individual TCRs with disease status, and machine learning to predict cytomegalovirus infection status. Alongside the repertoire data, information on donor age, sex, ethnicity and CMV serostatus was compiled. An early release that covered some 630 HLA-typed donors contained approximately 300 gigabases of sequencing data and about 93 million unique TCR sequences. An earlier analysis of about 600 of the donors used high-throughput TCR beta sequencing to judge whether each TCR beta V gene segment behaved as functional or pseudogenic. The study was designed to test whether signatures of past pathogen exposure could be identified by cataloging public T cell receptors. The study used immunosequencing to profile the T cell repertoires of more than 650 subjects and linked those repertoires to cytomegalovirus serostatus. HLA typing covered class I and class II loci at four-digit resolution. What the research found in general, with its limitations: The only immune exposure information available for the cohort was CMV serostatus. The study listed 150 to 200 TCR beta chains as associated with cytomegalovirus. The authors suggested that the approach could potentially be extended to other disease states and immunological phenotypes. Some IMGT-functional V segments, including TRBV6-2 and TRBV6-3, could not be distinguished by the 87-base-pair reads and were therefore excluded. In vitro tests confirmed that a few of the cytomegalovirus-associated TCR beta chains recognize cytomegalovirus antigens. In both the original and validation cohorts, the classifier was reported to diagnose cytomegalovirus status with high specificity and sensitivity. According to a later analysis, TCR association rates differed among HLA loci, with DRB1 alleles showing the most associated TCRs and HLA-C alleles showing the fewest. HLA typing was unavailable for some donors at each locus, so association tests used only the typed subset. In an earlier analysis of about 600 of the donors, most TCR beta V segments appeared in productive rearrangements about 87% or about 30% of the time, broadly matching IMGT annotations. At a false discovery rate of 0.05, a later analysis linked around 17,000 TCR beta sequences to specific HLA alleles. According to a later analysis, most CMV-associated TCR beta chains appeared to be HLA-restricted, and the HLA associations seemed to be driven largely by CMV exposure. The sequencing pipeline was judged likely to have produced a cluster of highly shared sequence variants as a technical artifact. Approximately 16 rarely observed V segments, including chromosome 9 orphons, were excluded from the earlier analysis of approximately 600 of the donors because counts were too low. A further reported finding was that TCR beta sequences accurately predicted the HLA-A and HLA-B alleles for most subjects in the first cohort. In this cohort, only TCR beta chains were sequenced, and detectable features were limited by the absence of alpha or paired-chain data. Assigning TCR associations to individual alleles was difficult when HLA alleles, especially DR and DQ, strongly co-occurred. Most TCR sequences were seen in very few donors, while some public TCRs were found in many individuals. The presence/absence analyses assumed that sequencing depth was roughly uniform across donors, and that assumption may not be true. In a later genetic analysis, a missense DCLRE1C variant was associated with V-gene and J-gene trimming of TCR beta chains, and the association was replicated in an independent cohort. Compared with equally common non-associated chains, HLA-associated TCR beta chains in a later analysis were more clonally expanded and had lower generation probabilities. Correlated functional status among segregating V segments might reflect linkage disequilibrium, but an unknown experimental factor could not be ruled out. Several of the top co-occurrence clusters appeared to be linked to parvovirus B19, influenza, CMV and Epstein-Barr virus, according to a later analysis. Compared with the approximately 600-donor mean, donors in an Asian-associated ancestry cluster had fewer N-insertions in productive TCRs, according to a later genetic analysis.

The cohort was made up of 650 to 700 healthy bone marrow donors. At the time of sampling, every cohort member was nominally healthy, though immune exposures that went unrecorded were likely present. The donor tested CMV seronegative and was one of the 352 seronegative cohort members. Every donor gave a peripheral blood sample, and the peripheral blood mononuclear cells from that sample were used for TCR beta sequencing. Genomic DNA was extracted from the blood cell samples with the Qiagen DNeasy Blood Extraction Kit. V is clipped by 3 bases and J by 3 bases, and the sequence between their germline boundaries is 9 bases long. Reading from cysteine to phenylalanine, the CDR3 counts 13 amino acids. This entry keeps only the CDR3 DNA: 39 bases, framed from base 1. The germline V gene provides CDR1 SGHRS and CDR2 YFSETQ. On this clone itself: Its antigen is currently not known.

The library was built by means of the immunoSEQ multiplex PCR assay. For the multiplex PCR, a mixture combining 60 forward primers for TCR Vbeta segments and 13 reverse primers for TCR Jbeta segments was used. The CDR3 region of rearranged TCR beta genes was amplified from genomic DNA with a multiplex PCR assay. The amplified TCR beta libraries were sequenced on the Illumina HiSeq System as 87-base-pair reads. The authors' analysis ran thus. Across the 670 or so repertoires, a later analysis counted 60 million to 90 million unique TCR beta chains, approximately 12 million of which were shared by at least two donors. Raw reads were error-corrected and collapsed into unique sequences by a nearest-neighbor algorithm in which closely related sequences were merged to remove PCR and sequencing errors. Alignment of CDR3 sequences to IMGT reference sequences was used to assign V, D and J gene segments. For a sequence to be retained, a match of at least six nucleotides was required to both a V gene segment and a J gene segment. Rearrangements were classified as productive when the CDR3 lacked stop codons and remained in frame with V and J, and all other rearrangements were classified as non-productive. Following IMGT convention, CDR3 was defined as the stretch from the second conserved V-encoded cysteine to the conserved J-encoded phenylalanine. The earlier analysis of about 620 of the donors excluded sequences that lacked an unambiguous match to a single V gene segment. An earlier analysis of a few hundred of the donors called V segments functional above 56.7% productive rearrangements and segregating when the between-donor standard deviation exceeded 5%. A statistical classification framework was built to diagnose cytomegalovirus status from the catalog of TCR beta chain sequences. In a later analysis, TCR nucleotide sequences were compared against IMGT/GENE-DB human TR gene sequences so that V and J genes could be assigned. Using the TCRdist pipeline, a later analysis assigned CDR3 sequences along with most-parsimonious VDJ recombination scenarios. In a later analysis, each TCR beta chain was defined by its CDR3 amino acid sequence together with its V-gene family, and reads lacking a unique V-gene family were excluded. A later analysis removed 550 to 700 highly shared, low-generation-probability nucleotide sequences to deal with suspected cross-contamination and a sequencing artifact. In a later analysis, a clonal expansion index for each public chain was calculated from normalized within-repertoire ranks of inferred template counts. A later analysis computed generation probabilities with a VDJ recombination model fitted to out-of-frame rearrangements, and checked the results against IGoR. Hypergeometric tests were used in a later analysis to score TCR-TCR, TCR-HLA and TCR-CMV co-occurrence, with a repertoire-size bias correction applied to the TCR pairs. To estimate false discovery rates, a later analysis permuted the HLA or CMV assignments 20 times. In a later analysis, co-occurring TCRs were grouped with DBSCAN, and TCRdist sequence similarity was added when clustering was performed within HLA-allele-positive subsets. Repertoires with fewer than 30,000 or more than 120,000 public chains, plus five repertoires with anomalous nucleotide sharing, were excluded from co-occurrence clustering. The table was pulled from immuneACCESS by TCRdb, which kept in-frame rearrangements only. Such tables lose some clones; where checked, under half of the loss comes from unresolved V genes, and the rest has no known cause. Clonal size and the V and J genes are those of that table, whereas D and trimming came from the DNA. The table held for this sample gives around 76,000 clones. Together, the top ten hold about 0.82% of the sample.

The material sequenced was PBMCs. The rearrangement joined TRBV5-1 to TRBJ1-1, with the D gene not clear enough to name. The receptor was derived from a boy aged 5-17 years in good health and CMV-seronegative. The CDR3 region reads CASSSSGDTEAFF. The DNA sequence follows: TGCGCCAGCAGCTCGAGCGGGGACACTGAAGCTTTCTTT.